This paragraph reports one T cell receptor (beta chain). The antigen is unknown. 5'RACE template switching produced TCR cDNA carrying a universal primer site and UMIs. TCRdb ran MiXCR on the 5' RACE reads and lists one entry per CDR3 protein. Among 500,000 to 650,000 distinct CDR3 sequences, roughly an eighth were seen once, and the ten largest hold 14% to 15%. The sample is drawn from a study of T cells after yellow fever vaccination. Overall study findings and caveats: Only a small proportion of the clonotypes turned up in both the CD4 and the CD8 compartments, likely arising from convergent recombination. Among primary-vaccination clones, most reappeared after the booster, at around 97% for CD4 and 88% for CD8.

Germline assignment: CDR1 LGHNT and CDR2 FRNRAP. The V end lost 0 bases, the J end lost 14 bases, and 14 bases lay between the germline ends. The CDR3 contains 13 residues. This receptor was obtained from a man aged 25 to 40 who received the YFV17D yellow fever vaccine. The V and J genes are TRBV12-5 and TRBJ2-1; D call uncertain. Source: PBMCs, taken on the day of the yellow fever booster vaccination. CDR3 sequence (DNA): TGTGCTAGTGGTTTGGTACGAGGCACGCCAGAGTTCTTC. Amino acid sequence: CASGLVRGTPEFF.